Following are 31 T cell receptor beta chains from one sample sequenced in a study of blood T cell repertoires in COVID-19. Assay: immunoSEQ multiplex PCR; the TCRdb copy retains only in-frame clones and omits some. The sample has some 200,000 clones, roughly 82% seen once. Sequencing was performed on peripheral blood. Receptors originate from a man aged 50-59 years with active or convalescent COVID-19.

This sequence joins TRBV6-2 or TRBV6-3 and TRBJ2-3; TRBD1 matches 8 bases. With 2 bases clipped from V and 4 bases from J, the junction kept 5 bases outside the gene matches. The CDR3 loop spans 15 amino acids. Germline-derived CDR1 and CDR2 are MNHEY and SVGEGT. The CDR3 loop is CASSYLRGRSDTQYF. CDR3 nucleotides: TGTGCCAGCAGTTACCTCAGGGGGCGGTCAGATACGCAGTATTTT.

The chain links TRBV5-1 to TRBJ1-6; a weak D match, TRBD1 (5 bases). The V gene's germline CDR1 is SGHRS and CDR2 YFSETQ. The CDR3 is made up of 17 amino acids. Trimming left V 3 bases short and J 8 bases short, with 21 bases between. As DNA, the CDR3 is TGCGCCAGCAGCTCGCAGGGTGGAACAGACTGGGATTCACCCCTCCACTTT. Translation gives CASSSQGGTDWDSPLHF.

The chain carries TRBV7-6 and TRBJ2-3, with TRBD2 identical over 9 bases. The CDR3 runs to 15 residues. V shed 6 bases and J 5 bases; nucleotides not matched to a gene: 9. The germline CDR1 and CDR2 sequences are SGHVS and FNYEAQ. The DNA for the CDR3 is TGTGCCAGCAGTTACGGGACTAGCCAAATAGATACGCAGTATTTT. Protein: CASSYGTSQIDTQYF.

The chain combines TRBV6-5 with TRBJ2-5; 11 bases align to TRBD2. The CDR3 is made up of 16 amino acids. CDR1 is MNHEY and CDR2 is SVGAGI in the germline V gene. V shed 1 base, J shed 2 bases, and the junction held 3 bases outside the gene matches. The CDR3 DNA is TGTGCCAGCAGTTACTGGGCTAGCGGGGGGCAAGAGACCCAGTACTTC. Translating it yields CASSYWASGGQETQYF.

This clone appeared a few times. The J gene is TRBJ1-3, the V gene TRBV10-3; 7 bases fit TRBD1. Germline V gene data show CDR1 as ENHRY and CDR2 as SYGVKD. The CDR3 has 15 amino acids. V lost 3 bases and J lost 7; bases outside the gene matches: 9. The CDR3 sequence: CAISDPGQTGNTIYF. For the CDR3, the DNA is TGTGCCATCAGTGACCCGGGACAGACGGGGAACACCATATATTTT.

The chain joins TRBV3-1 (or the pseudogene TRBV3-2) to TRBJ2-1, with 8 bases fitting TRBD1. Germline-derived CDR1 and CDR2 are LGHDT and YNNKEL (reference sequence). Trimming took 2 bases from V and 4 from J; bases not matched to a gene: 4. The CDR3 is 15 residues long. CDR3: CASSQWDRRYNEQFF. The DNA for the CDR3 is TGTGCCAGCAGCCAATGGGACAGGCGTTACAATGAGCAGTTCTTC.

The chain links TRBV28 to TRBJ1-1, with 9 bases fitting TRBD1. The CDR3 length is 15 residues. Trimming cost V 5 bases and J 5 bases; bases outside gene matches: 9. Germline V gene lookup returns CDR1 MDHEN and CDR2 SYDVKM. CDR3 sequence: CASSLIGQGHTEAFF. The CDR3 nucleotides are TGTGCCAGCAGTCTCATCGGACAGGGGCATACTGAAGCTTTCTTT. Full variable domain (rest looked up from reference TRBV28 and TRBJ1-1): DVKVTQSSRYLVKRTGEKVFLECVQDMDHENMFWYRQDPGLGLRLIYFSYDVKMKEKGDIPEGYSVSREKKERFSLILESASTNQTSMYLCASSLIGQGHTEAFFGQGTRLTVV.

This clone was observed a handful of times. J is TRBJ2-5 and V is TRBV3-1 (or the pseudogene TRBV3-2); no clear D gene. V was pared by 3 bases and J by 1 base, with 3 bases between. Germline V CDR1 and CDR2: LGHDT, YNNKEL (reference sequence). The CDR3 runs 12 residues. The CDR3 region is CASSHSQETQYF. The CDR3 DNA reads TGTGCCAGCAGCCACAGCCAAGAGACCCAGTACTTC.

V gene TRBV6-5 combines with J gene TRBJ2-7; TRBD1 agrees at 8 bases. In germline, CDR1 is MNHEY, CDR2 SVGAGI. CDR3 length equals 14 residues. Unmatched junction bases numbered 9, after V lost 6 bases and J lost 5 bases. CDR3 amino acids: CASSRTGRHHEQYV. CDR3 nucleotides: TGTGCCAGCAGCCGGACAGGGAGGCACCACGAGCAGTACGTC.

This chain links TRBV6-2 or TRBV6-3 with TRBJ2-7; TRBD1 matches at 9 bases. Germline V CDR1 and CDR2: MNHEY, SVGEGT. V dropped 5 bases and J dropped 0; count of bases not matched to a gene: 5. The CDR3 is 15 residues long. DNA for the CDR3: TGTGCCAGCAGTCCGGGACAGGGAGTCTCCTACGAGCAGTACGTC. Protein product: CASSPGQGVSYEQYV.

The V and J genes are TRBV6-2 or TRBV6-3 and TRBJ2-2, with 10 bases lining up with TRBD2. The germline V gene encodes CDR1 MNHEY and CDR2 SVGEGT. This CDR3 contains 15 residues. The V and J ends lost 4 bases and 2 bases, in that order; junction bases with no gene match: 1. CDR3 nucleotides: TGTGCCAGCAGTTCTAGCGGGGGTAACACCGGGGAGCTGTTTTTT. Encoded protein: CASSSSGGNTGELFF.

The rearrangement joins TRBV24-1 to TRBJ1-1; D is unresolved. The V and J ends lost 1 base and 1 base respectively, with 3 bases between them. Germline CDR1 KGHDR, CDR2 SFDVKD. The length of the CDR3 is 13 residues. CDR3 sequence: CATSDFGNTEAFF. Here the CDR3 DNA reads TGTGCCACCAGTGATTTCGGGAACACTGAAGCTTTCTTT.

V is TRBV3-1 (or the pseudogene TRBV3-2) and J is TRBJ2-7; 9 nucleotides align to TRBD1. Germline lookup yields CDR1 LGHDT and CDR2 YNNKEL (reference sequence). Trimming cost V 4 bases and J 7 bases; bases outside gene matches: 11. CDR3 size: 15 residues. This chain's CDR3 is CASSPTGGAAREQYF. CDR3 DNA: TGTGCCAGCAGCCCCACAGGGGGCGCGGCTAGGGAGCAGTACTTC.

The count of this clone is one. This chain joins TRBV5-1 and TRBJ1-6, with TRBD1 matching 10 bases. The germline V gene has CDR1 SGHRS and CDR2 YFSETQ. The junction had 8 bases not matched to a gene; V was cut back by 1 base and J by 10 bases. The CDR3 runs to 16 residues. CDR3 loop: CASSLSLGQGESPLHF. CDR3 coding DNA: TGCGCCAGCAGCTTGTCCCTTGGACAGGGGGAATCACCCCTCCACTTT. Using reference TRBV5-1 and TRBJ1-6 for the parts outside the CDR3, the full variable domain is KAGVTQTPRYLIKTRGQQVTLSCSPISGHRSVSWYQQTPGQGLQFLFEYFSETQRNKGNFPGRFSGRQFSNSRSEMNVSTLELGDSALYLCASSLSLGQGESPLHFGNGTRLTVT.

This clone is a singleton in its sample. The V gene is TRBV2, the J gene TRBJ2-5; 12 nucleotides line up with TRBD2. The CDR3 length is 15 residues. Germline V lookup: CDR1 SNHLY, CDR2 FYNNEI. V gave up 7 bases and J gave up 0 bases; unmatched junction bases: 3. Written as DNA, the CDR3 is TGTGCCAGCACAGGACTAGCGGGGCACCAAGAGACCCAGTACTTC. This sequence encodes CASTGLAGHQETQYF.

This chain links TRBV6-5 with TRBJ2-7; D is possibly TRBD1 (5 bases). Germline V gene data show CDR1 as MNHEY and CDR2 as SVGAGI. This CDR3 region has 15 residues. Trimming pared 6 bases from V and 4 bases from J, leaving 19 bases between. The CDR3 region has the DNA TGTGCCAGCAGCCAATTGGCCAGGGAACCTTACGAGCAGTACGTC. Translating gives CASSQLAREPYEQYV.

The chain recombines TRBV6-5 with TRBJ2-5; D remains ambiguous. Germline CDR1 and CDR2: MNHEY and SVGAGI. V dropped 5 bases and J dropped 1 base, with 11 bases sitting between them. The CDR3 consists of 14 residues. CDR3 region: CASSPQRLQETQYF. For the CDR3, the DNA is TGTGCCAGCAGTCCCCAACGACTCCAAGAGACCCAGTACTTC.

This chain joins TRBV7-6 and TRBJ2-6, with 8 positions matching TRBD1. V lost 5 bases, J lost 4 bases, and 10 bases stayed unmatched. There are 17 residues in the CDR3. Germline CDR1 and CDR2: SGHVS and FNYEAQ. CDR3 sequence: CASSQQGQASGANVLTF. CDR3 in DNA: TGTGCCAGCAGCCAGCAGGGACAGGCTTCGGGGGCCAACGTCCTGACTTTC.

The rearrangement links TRBV7-9 to TRBJ2-7, with D tentatively TRBD2 (5 bases). V was shortened by 4 bases and J by 0 bases, with 13 bases between the two germline ends. Germline values: CDR1 SEHNR, CDR2 FQNEAQ (reference sequence). There are 15 residues in the CDR3. The CDR3 sequence: CASSSTSGPSYEQYF. The CDR3 DNA reads TGTGCCAGCAGCTCAACCAGCGGCCCCTCCTACGAGCAGTACTTC.

The chain is built from TRBV7-2 and TRBJ2-7; 7 positions agree with TRBD2. The CDR3 has 14 amino acids. Germline V gene lookup returns CDR1 SGHTA and CDR2 FQGNSA. The junction had 8 bases not matched to a gene; V was cut back by 2 bases and J by 7 bases. In DNA, the CDR3 is TGTGCCAGCAGCTTACTCGGGAGGACGTTAGAGCAGTACTTC. Its protein product is CASSLLGRTLEQYF. Full variable domain (rest looked up from reference TRBV7-2 and TRBJ2-7): GAGVSQSPSNKVTEKGKDVELRCDPISGHTALYWYRQSLGQGLEFLIYFQGNSAPDKSGLPSDRFSAERTGGSVSTLTIQRTQQEDSAVYLCASSLLGRTLEQYFGPGTRLTVT.

This clone was detected only a few times. This chain links TRBV11-2 with TRBJ1-6; a possible D gene is TRBD1 (5 bases). The CDR3 consists of 14 residues. CDR1 SGHAT and CDR2 FQNNGV come from the germline V gene. Trimming shortened V by 3 bases and J by 14 bases, and 17 bases separated the two germline ends. The CDR3 DNA reads TGTGCCAGCAGCTTCGGCCGCCAGGGTACGTCCCTCCACTTT. It is translated as CASSFGRQGTSLHF.

This sequence joins TRBV5-4 and TRBJ1-1; D not resolved. V was shortened by 0 bases and J by 5 bases, with 11 bases between the two germline ends. Germline loops: CDR1 SGHNT, CDR2 YYREEE (reference sequence). The CDR3 consists of 14 residues. The CDR3 loop is CASSLDARGTEAFF. The CDR3, as DNA: TGTGCCAGCAGCTTGGATGCGAGAGGAACTGAAGCTTTCTTT.

For this clone: Other DNA sequences of this sample code for an identical CDR3. Here the CDR3 DNA reads TGCGCCAGCAGCCAAGTAGAGGGTAACACTGAAGCTTTCTTT. Encoded protein: CASSQVEGNTEAFF. V usage is TRBV4-3 and J usage is TRBJ1-1; the D is unclear. CDR1 and CDR2 from the germline V gene are LGHNA and YSLEER. This CDR3 comprises 14 residues. The ends were cut back, 1 base at V and 2 bases at J, with 8 bases in the middle.

The chain couples TRBV7-9 to TRBJ2-1; D gene unclear. Germline CDR1 reads SEHNR; CDR2 reads FQNEAQ (reference sequence). This CDR3 has 12 residues. V was pared by 1 base and J by 8 bases, with 6 bases between. In nucleotides, the CDR3 is TGTGCCAGCAGCTTAGGCCCAGATGAGCAGTTCTTC. It codes for CASSLGPDEQFF.

The chain carries TRBV5-1 and TRBJ2-7, with 7 bases matching TRBD1. J gave up 0 bases and V 4 bases, and 7 bases lay outside the gene matches. This CDR3 has 15 residues. Germline V lookup: CDR1 SGHRS, CDR2 YFSETQ. This chain's CDR3 is CASSHNWDSSYEQYF. Written as DNA, the CDR3 is TGCGCCAGCAGCCACAACTGGGACAGCTCCTACGAGCAGTACTTC.

The rearrangement uses TRBV18 and TRBJ2-5; 9 positions agree with TRBD1. J was trimmed by 5 bases and V by 1 base; bases with no gene match: 5. Germline V CDR1 and CDR2: KGHSH, LQKENI. The CDR3 loop spans 15 amino acids. The CDR3 region is CASSPQRTGEETQYF. The CDR3 DNA reads as TGTGCCAGCTCACCACAACGGACAGGGGAGGAGACCCAGTACTTC.

This rearrangement joins TRBV12-3 or TRBV12-4 to TRBJ1-1, with D tentatively TRBD1 (6 bases). This CDR3 region has 12 residues. Trimming cost V 8 bases and J 4 bases, with 11 bases left between them. CDR3: CASAQGFTEAFF. The CDR3 nucleotides are TGTGCCAGCGCGCAGGGGTTCACTGAAGCTTTCTTT.

This rearrangement joins TRBV4-1 to TRBJ2-7; 9 bases align to TRBD1. This CDR3 is built from 14 residues. Looked up from germline, CDR1 is MGHRA and CDR2 is YSYEKL. V lost 3 bases and J lost 2; bases outside the gene matches: 2. CDR3 DNA: TGCGCCAGCAGCCACGGGACAGGGACCTACGAGCAGTACTTC. Protein product: CASSHGTGTYEQYF.

This clone has just a few counts. The chain links TRBV3-1 (or the pseudogene TRBV3-2) to TRBJ2-3; 10 positions match TRBD2. This CDR3 spans 15 amino acids. Unmatched junction bases numbered 3, after V lost 2 bases and J lost 4 bases. From germline, CDR1 is LGHDT and CDR2 YNNKEL (reference sequence). CDR3 DNA: TGTGCCAGCAGCCAAACCGGGACTAGCGCAGATACGCAGTATTTT. Its protein is CASSQTGTSADTQYF.

As DNA, the CDR3 is TGTGCCAGCACTCTGACAGGGGAGTACGAGCAGTACTTC. It specifies CASTLTGEYEQYF. V and J are TRBV18 and TRBJ2-7, with TRBD1 matching over 8 bases. After removal of 8 bases from V and 4 bases from J, the junction contained 7 bases not matched to a gene. The CDR3 runs to 13 residues. The V gene's germline CDR1 is KGHSH and CDR2 LQKENI.

As for this clone: At one boundary the junction diverges from the germline segment, which might be a read error. V gene TRBV7-7 combines with J gene TRBJ2-3, with D tentatively TRBD2 (5 bases). The germline V gene encodes CDR1 SSHAT and CDR2 FNYEAQ (reference sequence). The CDR3 consists of 15 residues. The CDR3 spells CASSPGGGSTDTQYF. The DNA for the CDR3 is TGTGCTAGCAGCCCCGGAGGAGGAAGCACAGATACGCAGTATTTT.